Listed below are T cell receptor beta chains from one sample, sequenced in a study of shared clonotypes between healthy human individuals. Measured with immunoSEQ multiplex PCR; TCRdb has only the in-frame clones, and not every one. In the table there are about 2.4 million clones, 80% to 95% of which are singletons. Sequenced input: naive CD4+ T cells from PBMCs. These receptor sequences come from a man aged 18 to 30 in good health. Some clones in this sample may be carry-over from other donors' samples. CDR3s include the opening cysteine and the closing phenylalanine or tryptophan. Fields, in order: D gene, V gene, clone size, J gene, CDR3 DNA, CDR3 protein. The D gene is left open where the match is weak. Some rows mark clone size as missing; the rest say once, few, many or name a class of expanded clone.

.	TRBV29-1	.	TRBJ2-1	TGCAGCGTTGCGTTCTCTGAGCAGTTCTTC	CSVAFSEQFF
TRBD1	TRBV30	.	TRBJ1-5	TGTGCCTGGACAGGACAGGGCGGGCAGCCCCAGCATTTT	CAWTGQGGQPQHF
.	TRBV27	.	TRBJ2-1	TGTGCCAGCAGTTTTGCCGGGTCCCATACTTTCAATGAGCAGTTCTTC	CASSFAGSHTFNEQFF
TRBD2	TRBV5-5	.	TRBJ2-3	TGTGCCAGCAGCTTACCCGGGACTAGCGGGATTGATACGCAGTATTTT	CASSLPGTSGIDTQYF
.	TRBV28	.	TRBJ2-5	TGTGCCAGCAGTACGGGACATAGAGAGACCCAGTACTTC	CASSTGHRETQYF
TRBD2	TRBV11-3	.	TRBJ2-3	TGTGCCAGCAGCTTAAACGGGAGGAGCACAGATACGCAGTATTTT	CASSLNGRSTDTQYF
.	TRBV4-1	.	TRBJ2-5	TGCGCCAGCAGCCGGGGGCCCCAAGAGACCCAGTACTTC	CASSRGPQETQYF
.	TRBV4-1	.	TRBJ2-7	TGCGCCAGCAGCCAAGGGGCCCTAACAGGGATTCCCTACGAGCAGTACTTC	CASSQGALTGIPYEQYF
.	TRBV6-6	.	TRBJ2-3	TGTGCCAGCAGTCCCCGGGTGGGAGCGGCCGATACGCAGTATTTT	CASSPRVGAADTQYF
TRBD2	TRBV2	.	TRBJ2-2	TGTGCCAGCTCACTGGGGGGGAGGGCCCTGGAAGAGCTGTTTTTT	CASSLGGRALEELFF
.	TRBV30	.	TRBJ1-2	TGTGCCTGGTCCGAAGGCTGGGGTGGCTATGGCTACACCTTC	CAWSEGWGGYGYTF
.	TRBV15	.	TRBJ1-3	TGTGCCACCAGCAGAGACAAAGGAGCTGGAAACACCATATATTTT	CATSRDKGAGNTIYF
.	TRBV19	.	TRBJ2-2	TGTGCCAGTAGTATTTTGTCGGGGAAGGACGGGGAGCTGTTTTTT	CASSILSGKDGELFF
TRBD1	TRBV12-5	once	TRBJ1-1	TGTGCTAGTGGTTCCGGCAGGGGGGAAGCTTTCTTT	CASGSGRGEAFF
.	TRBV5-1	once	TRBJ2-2	TGCGCCAGCAGCTTGGTAGTAGGGGAGGCCGGGGAGCTGTTTTTT	CASSLVVGEAGELFF
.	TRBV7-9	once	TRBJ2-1	TGTGCCAGCAGCTTATTGACTCCCCTCAATATCGAGCAGTTCTTC	CASSLLTPLNIEQFF
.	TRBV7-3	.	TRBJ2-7	TGTGCCAGCAGCGTCCGGGACACCGCTGAGCAGTACTTC	CASSVRDTAEQYF
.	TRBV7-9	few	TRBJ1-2	TGTGCCAGCGATATCATGGGTAAAGGCTACACCTTC	CASDIMGKGYTF
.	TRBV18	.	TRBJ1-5	TGTGCCAGCTCCCCGGGACGGGTATCTGAGCCCCAGCATTTT	CASSPGRVSEPQHF
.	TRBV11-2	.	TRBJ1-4	TGTGCCAGCAGCTCCAGGACAGCGACTAATGAAAAACTGTTTTTT	CASSSRTATNEKLFF
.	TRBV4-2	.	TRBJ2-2	TGTGCCAGCAGCCCGGCTAGCGCGTACACCGGGGAGCTGTTTTTT	CASSPASAYTGELFF
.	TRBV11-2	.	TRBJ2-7	TGTGCCAGCAGCTTGGGCGTTACGGGGTTCTACGAGCAGTACTTC	CASSLGVTGFYEQYF
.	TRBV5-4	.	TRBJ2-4	TGTGCCAGCAGCCCGCAGGGCGTAGGAAAAAACATTCAGTACTTC	CASSPQGVGKNIQYF
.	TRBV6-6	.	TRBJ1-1	TGTGCCAGCAGTTACCCTCCGGTCATGAACACTGAAGCTTTCTTT	CASSYPPVMNTEAFF
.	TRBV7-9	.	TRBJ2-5	TGTGCCAGCAGCCGACTACTTCAAGAGACCCAGTACTTC	CASSRLLQETQYF
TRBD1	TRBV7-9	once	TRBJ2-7	TGTGCCAGCAGCCCAATCCTCGAGACAGGGCGATACGAGCAGTACTTC	CASSPILETGRYEQYF
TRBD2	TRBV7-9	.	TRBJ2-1	TGTGCCAGCAGCGGGACTAGCGGGAGCGGTAGTTCCTACAATGAGCAGTTCTTC	CASSGTSGSGSSYNEQFF
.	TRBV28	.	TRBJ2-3	TGTGCCAGCAGTTTAGGAGGTACAGATACGCAGTATTTT	CASSLGGTDTQYF
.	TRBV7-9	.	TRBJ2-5	TGTGCCAGCAGCTCCCCTGGGGGTCGGGAGACCCAGTACTTC	CASSSPGGRETQYF
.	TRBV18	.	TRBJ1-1	TGTGCCAGCTCACGCACGGCAGGGTCCACTGAAGCTTTCTTT	CASSRTAGSTEAFF
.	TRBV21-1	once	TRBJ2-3	TGTGCCAGCAGCCCCTCGCAACTAGCGGGAGCCCGCCGCATCTATACGCAGTATTTT	CASSPSQLAGARRIYTQYF
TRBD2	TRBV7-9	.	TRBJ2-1	TGTGCCAGCAGCACCCTAGCGGGAGTGGTGCAGTTCTTC	CASSTLAGVVQFF
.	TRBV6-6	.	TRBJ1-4	TGTGCCAGCAGTTACTCGAGGAGGAATGAAAAACTGTTTTTT	CASSYSRRNEKLFF
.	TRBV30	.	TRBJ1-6	TGTGCCTGGAGCGGAACCAATTCACCCCTCCACTTT	CAWSGTNSPLHF
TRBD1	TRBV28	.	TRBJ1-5	TGTGCCAGCAGTATATTCGGACAGGGGGATCAGCCCCAGCATTTT	CASSIFGQGDQPQHF
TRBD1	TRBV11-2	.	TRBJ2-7	TGTGCCAGCAGGAGACCGGGACAGCGGAAGGACTCCTACGAGCAGTACTTC	CASRRPGQRKDSYEQYF
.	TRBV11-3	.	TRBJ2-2	TGTGCCAGCAGTTTTACTCTAACCGGGGAGCTGTTTTTT	CASSFTLTGELFF
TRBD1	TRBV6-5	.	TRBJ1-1	TGTGCCAGCAGTTATTCGCTACTGACAGGGACTATGGATGCTTTCTTT	CASSYSLLTGTMDAFF
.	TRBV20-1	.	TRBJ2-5	TGCAGTGCCGGGACCGGGGAGACCCAGTACTTC	CSAGTGETQYF
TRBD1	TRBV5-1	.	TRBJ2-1	TGCGCCAGCAGCTTGGCGACAGGGGCCCTTACCTACAATGAGCAGTTCTTC	CASSLATGALTYNEQFF